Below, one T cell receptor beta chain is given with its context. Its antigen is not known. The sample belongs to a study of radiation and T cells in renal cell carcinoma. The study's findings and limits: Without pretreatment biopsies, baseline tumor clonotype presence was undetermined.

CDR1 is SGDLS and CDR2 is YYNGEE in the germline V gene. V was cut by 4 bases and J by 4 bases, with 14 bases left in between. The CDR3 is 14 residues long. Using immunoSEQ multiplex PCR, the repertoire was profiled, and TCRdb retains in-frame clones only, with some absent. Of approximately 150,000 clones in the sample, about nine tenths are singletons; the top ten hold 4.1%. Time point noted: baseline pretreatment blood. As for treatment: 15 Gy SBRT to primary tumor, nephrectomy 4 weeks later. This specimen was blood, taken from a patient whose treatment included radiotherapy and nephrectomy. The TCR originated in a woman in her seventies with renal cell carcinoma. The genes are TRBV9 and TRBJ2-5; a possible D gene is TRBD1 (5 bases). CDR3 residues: CASSSLRGRETQYF. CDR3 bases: TGTGCCAGCAGCTCCCTAAGGGGTCGAGAGACCCAGTACTTC.